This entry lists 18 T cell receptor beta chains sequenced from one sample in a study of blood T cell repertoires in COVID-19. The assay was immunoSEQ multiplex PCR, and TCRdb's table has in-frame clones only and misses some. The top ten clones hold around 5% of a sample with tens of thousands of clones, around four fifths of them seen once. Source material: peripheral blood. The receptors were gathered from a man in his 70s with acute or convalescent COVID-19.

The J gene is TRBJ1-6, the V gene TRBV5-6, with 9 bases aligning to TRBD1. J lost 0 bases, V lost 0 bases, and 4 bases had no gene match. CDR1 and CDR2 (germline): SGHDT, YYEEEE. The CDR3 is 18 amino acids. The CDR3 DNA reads TGTGCCAGCAGCTTGGGGGACAGGGAGAGCTCCTATAATTCACCCCTCCACTTT. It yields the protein CASSLGDRESSYNSPLHF.

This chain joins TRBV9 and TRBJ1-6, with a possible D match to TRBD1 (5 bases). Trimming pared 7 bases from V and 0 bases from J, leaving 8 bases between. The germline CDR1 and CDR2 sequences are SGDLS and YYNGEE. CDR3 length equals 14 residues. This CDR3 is CASARVSYNSPLHF. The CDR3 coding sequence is TGTGCCAGCGCCAGGGTCTCCTATAATTCACCCCTCCACTTT.

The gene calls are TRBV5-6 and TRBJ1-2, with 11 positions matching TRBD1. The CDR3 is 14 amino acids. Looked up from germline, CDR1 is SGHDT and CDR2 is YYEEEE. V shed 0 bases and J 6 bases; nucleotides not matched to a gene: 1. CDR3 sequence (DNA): TGTGCCAGCAGCTTGGTGGGACAGGGGGATGGCTACACCTTC. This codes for CASSLVGQGDGYTF.

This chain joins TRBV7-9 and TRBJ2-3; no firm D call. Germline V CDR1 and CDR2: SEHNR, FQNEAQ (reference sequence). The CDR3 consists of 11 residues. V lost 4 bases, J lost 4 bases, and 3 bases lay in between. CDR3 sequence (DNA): TGTGCCAGCAGCTCAGCAGATACGCAGTATTTT. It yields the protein CASSSADTQYF.

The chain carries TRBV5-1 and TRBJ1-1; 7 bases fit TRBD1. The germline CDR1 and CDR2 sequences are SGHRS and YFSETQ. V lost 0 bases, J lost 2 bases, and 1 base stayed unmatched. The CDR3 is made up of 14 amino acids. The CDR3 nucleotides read TGCGCCAGCAGCTTGGGGGACAGAAACACTGAAGCTTTCTTT. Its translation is CASSLGDRNTEAFF. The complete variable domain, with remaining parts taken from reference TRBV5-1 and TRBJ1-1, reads KAGVTQTPRYLIKTRGQQVTLSCSPISGHRSVSWYQQTPGQGLQFLFEYFSETQRNKGNFPGRFSGRQFSNSRSEMNVSTLELGDSALYLCASSLGDRNTEAFFGQGTRLTVV.

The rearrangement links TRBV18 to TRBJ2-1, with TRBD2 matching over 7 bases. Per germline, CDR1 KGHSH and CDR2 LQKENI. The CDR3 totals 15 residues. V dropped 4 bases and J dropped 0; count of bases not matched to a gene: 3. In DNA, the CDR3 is TGTGCCAGCTCACAAAGCGGGGACTCCTACAATGAGCAGTTCTTC. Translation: CASSQSGDSYNEQFF.

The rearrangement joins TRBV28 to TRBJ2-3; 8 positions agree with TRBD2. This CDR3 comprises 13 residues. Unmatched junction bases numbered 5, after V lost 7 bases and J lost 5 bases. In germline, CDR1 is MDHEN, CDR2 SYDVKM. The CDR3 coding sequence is TGTGCCAGCACCGGGGGGGCGATAGATACGCAGTATTTT. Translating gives CASTGGAIDTQYF. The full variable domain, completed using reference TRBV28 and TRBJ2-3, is DVKVTQSSRYLVKRTGEKVFLECVQDMDHENMFWYRQDPGLGLRLIYFSYDVKMKEKGDIPEGYSVSREKKERFSLILESASTNQTSMYLCASTGGAIDTQYFGPGTRLTVL.

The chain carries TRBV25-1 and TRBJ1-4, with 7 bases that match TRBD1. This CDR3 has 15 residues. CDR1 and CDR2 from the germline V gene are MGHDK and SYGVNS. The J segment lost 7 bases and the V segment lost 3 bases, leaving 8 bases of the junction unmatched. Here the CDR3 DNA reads TGTGCCAGCAGTGACGCACAGGGGCGTGTTGAAAAACTGTTTTTT. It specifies CASSDAQGRVEKLFF.

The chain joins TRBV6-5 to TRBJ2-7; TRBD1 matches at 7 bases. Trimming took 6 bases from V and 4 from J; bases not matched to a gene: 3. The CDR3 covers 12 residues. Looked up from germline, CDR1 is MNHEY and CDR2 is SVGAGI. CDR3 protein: CASSDRVYEQYF. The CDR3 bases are TGTGCCAGCAGCGACAGGGTGTACGAGCAGTACTTC.

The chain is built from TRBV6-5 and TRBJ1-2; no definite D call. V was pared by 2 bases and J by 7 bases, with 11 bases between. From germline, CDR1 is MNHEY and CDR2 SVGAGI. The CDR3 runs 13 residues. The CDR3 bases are TGTGCCAGCAGTTACAGCCTTGATGGTGGCTACACCTTC. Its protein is CASSYSLDGGYTF.

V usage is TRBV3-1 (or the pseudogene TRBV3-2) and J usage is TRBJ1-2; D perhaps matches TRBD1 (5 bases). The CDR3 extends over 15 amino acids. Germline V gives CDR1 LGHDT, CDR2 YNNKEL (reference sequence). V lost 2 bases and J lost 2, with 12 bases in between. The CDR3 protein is CASSQTGTPNYGYTF. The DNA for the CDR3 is TGTGCCAGCAGCCAAACCGGGACTCCCAACTATGGCTACACCTTC.

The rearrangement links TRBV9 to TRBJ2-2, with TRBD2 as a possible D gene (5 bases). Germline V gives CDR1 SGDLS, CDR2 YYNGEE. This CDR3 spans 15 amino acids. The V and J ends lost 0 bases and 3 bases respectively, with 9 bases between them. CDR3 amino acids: CASSVDGVHTGELFF. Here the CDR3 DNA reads TGTGCCAGCAGCGTAGACGGGGTTCACACCGGGGAGCTGTTTTTT.

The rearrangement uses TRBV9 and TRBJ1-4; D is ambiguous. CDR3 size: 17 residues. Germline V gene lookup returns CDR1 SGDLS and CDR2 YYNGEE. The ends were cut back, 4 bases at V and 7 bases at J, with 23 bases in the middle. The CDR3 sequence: CASSPPRDTPSSEKLFF. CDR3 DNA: TGTGCCAGCAGCCCTCCCAGAGACACTCCGTCAAGTGAAAAACTGTTTTTT.

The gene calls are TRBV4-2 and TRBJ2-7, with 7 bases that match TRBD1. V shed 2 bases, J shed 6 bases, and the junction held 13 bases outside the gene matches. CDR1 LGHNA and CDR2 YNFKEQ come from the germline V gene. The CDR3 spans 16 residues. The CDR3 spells CASSQLQGLNMGEQYF. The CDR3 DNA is TGTGCCAGCAGCCAATTACAGGGGTTGAATATGGGCGAGCAGTACTTC.

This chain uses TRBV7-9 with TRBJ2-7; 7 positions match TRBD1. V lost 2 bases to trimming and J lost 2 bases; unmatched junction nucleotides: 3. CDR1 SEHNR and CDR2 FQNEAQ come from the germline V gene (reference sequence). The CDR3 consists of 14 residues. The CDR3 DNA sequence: TGTGCCAGCAGCTTAAGGGACAGACCCTACGAGCAGTACTTC. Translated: CASSLRDRPYEQYF. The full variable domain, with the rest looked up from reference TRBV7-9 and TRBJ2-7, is DTGVSQNPRHKITKRGQNVTFRCDPISEHNRLYWYRQTLGQGPEFLTYFQNEAQLEKSRLLSDRFSAERPKGSFSTLEIQRTEQGDSAMYLCASSLRDRPYEQYFGPGTRLTVT.

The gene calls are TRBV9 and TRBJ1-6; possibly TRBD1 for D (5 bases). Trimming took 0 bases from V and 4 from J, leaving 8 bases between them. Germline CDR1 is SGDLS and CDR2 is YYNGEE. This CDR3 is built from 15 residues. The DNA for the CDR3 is TGTGCCAGCAGCGTAGGGAGACAGTATAATTCACCCCTCCACTTT. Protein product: CASSVGRQYNSPLHF.

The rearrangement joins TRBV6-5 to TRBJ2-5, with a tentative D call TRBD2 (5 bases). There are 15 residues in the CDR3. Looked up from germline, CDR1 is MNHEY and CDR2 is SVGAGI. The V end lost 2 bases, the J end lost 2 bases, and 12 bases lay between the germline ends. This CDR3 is CASSYGRTGQETQYF. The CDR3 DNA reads TGTGCCAGCAGTTACGGAAGGACGGGACAAGAGACCCAGTACTTC.

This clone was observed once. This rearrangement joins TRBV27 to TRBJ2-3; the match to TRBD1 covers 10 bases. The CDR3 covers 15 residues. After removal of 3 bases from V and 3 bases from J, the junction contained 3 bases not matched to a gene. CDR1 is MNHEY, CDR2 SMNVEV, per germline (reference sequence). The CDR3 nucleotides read TGTGCCAGCAGTTTCTGGACAGGGGGGACAGATACGCAGTATTTT. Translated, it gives CASSFWTGGTDTQYF.